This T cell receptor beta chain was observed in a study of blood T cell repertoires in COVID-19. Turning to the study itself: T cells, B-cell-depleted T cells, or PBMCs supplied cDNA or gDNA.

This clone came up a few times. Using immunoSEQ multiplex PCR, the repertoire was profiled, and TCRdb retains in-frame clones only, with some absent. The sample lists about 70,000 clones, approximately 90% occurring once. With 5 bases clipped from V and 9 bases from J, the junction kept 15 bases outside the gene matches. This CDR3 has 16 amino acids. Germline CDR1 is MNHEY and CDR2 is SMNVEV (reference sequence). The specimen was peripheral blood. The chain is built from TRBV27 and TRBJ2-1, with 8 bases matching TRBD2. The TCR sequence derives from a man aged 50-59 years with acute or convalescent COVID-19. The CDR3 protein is CASSDAGGAFPSEQFF. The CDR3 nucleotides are TGTGCCAGCAGTGATGCGGGAGGTGCCTTCCCCAGTGAGCAGTTCTTC.